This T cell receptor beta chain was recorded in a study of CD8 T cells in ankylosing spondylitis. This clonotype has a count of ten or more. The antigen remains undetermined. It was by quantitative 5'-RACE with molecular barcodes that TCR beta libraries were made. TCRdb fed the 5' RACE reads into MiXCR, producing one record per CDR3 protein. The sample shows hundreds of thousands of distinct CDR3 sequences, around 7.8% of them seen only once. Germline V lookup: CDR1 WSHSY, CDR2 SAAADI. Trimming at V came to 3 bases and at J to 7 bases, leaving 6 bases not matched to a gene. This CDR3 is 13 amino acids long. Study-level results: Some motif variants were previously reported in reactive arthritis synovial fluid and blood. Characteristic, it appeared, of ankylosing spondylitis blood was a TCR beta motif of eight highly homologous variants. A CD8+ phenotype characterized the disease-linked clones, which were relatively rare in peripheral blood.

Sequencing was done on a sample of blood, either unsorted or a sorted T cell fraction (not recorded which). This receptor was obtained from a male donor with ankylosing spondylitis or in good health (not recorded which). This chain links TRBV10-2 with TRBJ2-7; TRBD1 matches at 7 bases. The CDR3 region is CASSETDRREQYF. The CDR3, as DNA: TGCGCCAGCAGTGAAACGGACAGGAGAGAGCAGTACTTC.